Shown below are 10 T cell receptor beta chains from a single sample sequenced in a study of long-term antiretroviral therapy in people with HIV. An immunoSEQ assay, version v3.0, was performed at survey level. The assay was immunoSEQ multiplex PCR, and TCRdb's table has in-frame clones only and misses some. The sample includes approximately 41,000 clones, around 86% of them seen just once. Source: unsorted PBMCs, taken 1.5 years after starting antiretroviral therapy. All receptors derive from a man younger than 35 with HIV.

This clone has just a few counts. The chain has TRBV5-1 and TRBJ2-1; possible D gene TRBD1, 6 bases. Trimming removed 0 bases from V and 8 bases from J, with 18 bases in between. The CDR3 has 16 residues. Looked up from germline, CDR1 is SGHRS and CDR2 is YFSETQ. CDR3 region: CASSLEGRGYYDEQFF. The CDR3, as DNA: TGCGCCAGCAGCTTGGAGGGCAGGGGATATTATGATGAGCAGTTCTTC.

The genes are TRBV28 and TRBJ1-3; 11 bases are a match to TRBD1. Germline trimming cut 4 bases from V and 3 bases from J; bases unmatched to any gene: 2. CDR1 MDHEN and CDR2 SYDVKM come from the germline V gene. There are 15 residues in the CDR3. The CDR3 sequence: CASSWTGGFGNTIYF. CDR3 DNA: TGTGCCAGCAGTTGGACAGGGGGCTTTGGAAACACCATATATTTT. The whole variable domain, remainder taken from reference TRBV28 and TRBJ1-3, is DVKVTQSSRYLVKRTGEKVFLECVQDMDHENMFWYRQDPGLGLRLIYFSYDVKMKEKGDIPEGYSVSREKKERFSLILESASTNQTSMYLCASSWTGGFGNTIYFGEGSWLTVV.

The chain links TRBV7-9 to TRBJ2-7; 9 bases fit TRBD1. The germline gives CDR1 SEHNR, CDR2 FQNEAQ (reference sequence). The CDR3 is 16 residues long. V lost 0 bases and J lost 2; bases outside the gene matches: 5. CDR3 DNA: TGTGCCAGCAGCTTAGCGGGGGGACAGGGAACCTACGAGCAGTACTTC. Its translation is CASSLAGGQGTYEQYF.

V gene TRBV5-1 combines with J gene TRBJ2-3; TRBD2 matches at 10 bases. The CDR3 loop spans 16 amino acids. The V gene's germline CDR1 is SGHRS and CDR2 YFSETQ. Germline trimming cut 0 bases from V and 7 bases from J; bases unmatched to any gene: 8. DNA for the CDR3: TGCGCCAGCAGCTTGGCGGCTAGCGGGAGAGGATATACGCAGTATTTT. The encoded protein is CASSLAASGRGYTQYF.

The rearrangement uses TRBV29-1 and TRBJ2-3; 12 nucleotides match TRBD2. CDR3 size: 15 residues. Per germline, CDR1 SQVTM and CDR2 ANQGSEA. The ends lost 7 bases at V and 4 bases at J; junction bases unmatched: 9. CDR3 protein: CSAIRLAGVADTQYF. DNA for the CDR3: TGCAGCGCGATAAGACTAGCGGGAGTTGCAGATACGCAGTATTTT.

The rearrangement joins TRBV28 to TRBJ1-5; D gene unclear. Trimming took off 8 bases at V and 5 bases at J, with 10 bases between the two ends. Germline V gene lookup returns CDR1 MDHEN and CDR2 SYDVKM. The CDR3 runs 12 residues. The CDR3 DNA sequence: TGTGCCAGCCGGCTGGGGTATCAGCCCCAGCATTTT. This translates into CASRLGYQPQHF. The whole variable domain, remainder taken from reference TRBV28 and TRBJ1-5, is DVKVTQSSRYLVKRTGEKVFLECVQDMDHENMFWYRQDPGLGLRLIYFSYDVKMKEKGDIPEGYSVSREKKERFSLILESASTNQTSMYLCASRLGYQPQHFGDGTRLSIL.

The chain joins TRBV13 to TRBJ1-1; D not resolved. V gave up 2 bases and J gave up 2 bases, with 15 bases separating them. Germline CDR1 is PRHDT and CDR2 is FYEKMQ (reference sequence). The CDR3 spans 16 residues. In DNA, the CDR3 is TGTGCCAGCAGCTTAAGGTTGACACCCACAAACACTGAAGCTTTCTTT. Amino acid sequence: CASSLRLTPTNTEAFF.

The rearrangement uses TRBV7-9 and TRBJ2-7, with a tentative D call TRBD2 (6 bases). The length of the CDR3 is 13 residues. Germline CDR1 is SEHNR and CDR2 is FQNEAQ (reference sequence). V lost 4 bases to trimming and J lost 4 bases, with 11 bases between them. CDR3 DNA: TGTGCCAGCAGCTCCTGGGGGGTTTACGAGCAGTACTTC. It translates to CASSSWGVYEQYF.

Only one count was recorded for this clone. The gene calls are TRBV6-6 and TRBJ2-1; 8 bases agree with TRBD2. Germline CDR1 and CDR2: MNHNY and SVGAGI (reference sequence). There are 12 residues in the CDR3. The J segment lost 10 bases and the V segment lost 7 bases, leaving 6 bases of the junction unmatched. CDR3: CASTQLAAEQFF. The CDR3 coding sequence is TGTGCCAGCACGCAACTAGCGGCAGAGCAGTTCTTC.

The rearrangement joins TRBV18 to TRBJ2-3; D is undetermined. The V gene's germline CDR1 is KGHSH and CDR2 LQKENI. The CDR3 extends over 15 amino acids. V lost 4 bases and J 0 bases, leaving 11 bases between the germline ends. For the CDR3, the DNA is TGTGCCAGCTCACAACCGGGCCAGAGCACAGATACGCAGTATTTT. Translated, it gives CASSQPGQSTDTQYF.